This passage covers 25 T cell receptor beta chains from one sample sequenced in a study of blood T cells in healthy people across ages. Together with a sample-barcoded 5' primer, a J-beta primer mix was included in a second PCR lasting about 6 to 11 cycles. TCRdb itself ran the 5' RACE reads through MiXCR, one entry per CDR3 protein. Found here are around 1.5 million distinct CDR3 sequences, about 35% of them singletons; the top ten hold around 11%. Material: blood. The origin of the receptors is a woman in her twenties or thirties in good health.

The chain is built from TRBV3-1 and TRBJ2-7; tentative D call: TRBD1 (5 bases). This CDR3 comprises 15 residues. Looked up from germline, CDR1 is LGHDT and CDR2 is YNNKEL (reference sequence). Trimming cost V 1 base and J 0 bases, with 10 bases left between them. The CDR3 region is CASSQVRTNSYEQYF. CDR3 DNA: TGTGCCAGCAGCCAAGTTCGGACAAACTCCTACGAGCAGTACTTC.

The V gene is TRBV6-2 or TRBV6-3, the J gene TRBJ2-5; 9 nucleotides align to TRBD2. The DNA end favors TRBJ2-7, so the J call may be wrong. CDR1 is MNHEY and CDR2 is SVGEGT in the germline V gene. CDR3 length: 15 amino acids. This CDR3 is CASSQKGLARYEQYF. Written as DNA, the CDR3 is TGTGCCAGCAGCCAAAAAGGACTAGCGCGCTACGAGCAGTACTTC.

CDR3 protein: CASSLFDYSTQETQYF. The CDR3, as DNA: TGTGCCAGCAGTTTATTTGACTACTCCACGCAAGAGACCCAGTACTTC. This sequence joins TRBV28 and TRBJ2-5; tentative D call: TRBD2 (5 bases). V lost 1 base and J 2 bases, leaving 14 bases between the germline ends. The CDR3 sequence is 16 residues long. In germline, CDR1 is MDHEN, CDR2 SYDVKM.

This clonotype was seen a few times. The V gene is TRBV7-8, the J gene TRBJ2-7, with TRBD1 matching 9 bases. This CDR3 has 19 residues. Trimming removed 5 bases from V and 10 bases from J; junction bases left unmatched: 27. From germline, CDR1 is SGHVS and CDR2 FQNEAQ. The CDR3 loop is CASSPMTGGRSSFSRSQYF. The DNA of the CDR3 is TGTGCCAGCAGCCCTATGACAGGGGGAAGGAGCTCCTTTTCTCGGAGTCAGTACTTC.

This clonotype was observed a few times. The chain links TRBV20-1 to TRBJ2-7, with 7 positions matching TRBD2. With V trimmed by 0 bases and J by 4 bases, 6 bases remained unmatched. Germline assignment: CDR1 DFQATT and CDR2 SNEGSKA (reference sequence). CDR3 length equals 14 residues. The CDR3 here is CSARDLMRGYEQYF. The DNA for the CDR3 is TGCAGTGCTAGAGATTTGATGCGGGGGTACGAGCAGTACTTC.

This clonotype was seen repeatedly, ten times or more. The chain joins TRBV29-1 to TRBJ2-7; a weak D match, TRBD2 (5 bases). Germline CDR1 SQVTM, CDR2 ANQGSEA. The CDR3 totals 14 residues. V lost 0 bases, J lost 3 bases, and 12 bases lay in between. The CDR3 region has the DNA TGCAGCGTTGAAGATCGGGGATCTCTCTACGAGCAGTACTTC. It translates to CSVEDRGSLYEQYF.

This clonotype was observed a handful of times. CDR3 DNA: TGCAGCGTTCTTACGGGGGGAGGTTCTACGCAGTATTTT. Translated: CSVLTGGGSTQYF. V and J are TRBV29-1 and TRBJ2-3, with TRBD2 identical over 7 bases. Germline V gene lookup returns CDR1 SQVTM and CDR2 ANQGSEA. V was pared by 5 bases and J by 8 bases, with 10 bases of the junction left unmatched. This CDR3 has 13 amino acids.

This clonotype was recorded a few times. V gene TRBV5-5 combines with J gene TRBJ2-3, with 10 bases fitting TRBD2. The V and J ends lost 5 bases and 5 bases, in that order; junction bases with no gene match: 17. This CDR3 has 18 residues. Germline V gene lookup returns CDR1 SGHKS and CDR2 YYEKEE (reference sequence). CDR3 nucleotide sequence: TGTGCCAGCAGTTCTACTAGCGGGATGGGTCCTAGGGTAGATACGCAGTATTTT. Translating it yields CASSSTSGMGPRVDTQYF.

In its sample, this clonotype was seen once. The chain links TRBV5-1 to TRBJ1-1; tentative D call: TRBD1 (6 bases). This CDR3 is built from 16 residues. V was pared by 4 bases and J by 1 base, with 17 bases between. CDR1 and CDR2 from the germline V gene are SGHRS and YFSETQ. The CDR3 coding sequence is TGCGCCAGCAGCATCGACAGGAGGGGAAAGAACACTGAAGCTTTCTTT. Encoded protein: CASSIDRRGKNTEAFF.

Of note for this clonotype: The junction shows a germline mismatch at one end, possibly a read error. This sequence joins TRBV12-3 or TRBV12-4 and TRBJ2-3; possibly TRBD2 for D (5 bases). This CDR3 contains 12 residues. In nucleotides, the CDR3 is TGTGCCAGCGTCTCTAGCACAGATGCGCAGTATTTT. Amino acids: CASVSSTDAQYF.

This clonotype was seen once. J is TRBJ1-2 and V is TRBV10-3, with D possibly TRBD1 on 6 matching bases. V gave up 4 bases and J gave up 4 bases, with 16 bases separating them. CDR3 length: 15 amino acids. Germline V gene data show CDR1 as ENHRY and CDR2 as SYGVKD. The CDR3 sequence is CAISGSGGAGYGYTF. The CDR3 coding sequence is TGTGCCATCAGTGGTTCGGGGGGCGCGGGCTATGGCTACACCTTC.

V gene TRBV18 combines with J gene TRBJ2-7; D ambiguous. This CDR3 comprises 13 residues. CDR1 and CDR2 from the germline V gene are KGHSH and LQKENI. V was clipped by 1 base and J by 3 bases, with 7 bases between them. The CDR3 protein is CASSPRPNYEQYF. The CDR3 DNA follows: TGTGCCAGCTCACCACGGCCTAACTACGAGCAGTACTTC.

This clonotype was detected only a few times. The chain is built from TRBV19 and TRBJ2-1; 7 bases match TRBD2. The CDR3 totals 14 residues. CDR1 LNHDA and CDR2 SQIVND come from the germline V gene (reference sequence). Losses at the gene ends were 6 bases for V and 7 bases for J; bases not matched to a gene: 9. CDR3 region: CASRPRGSSNEQFF. DNA for the CDR3: TGTGCCAGTAGGCCACGCGGGAGCTCTAATGAGCAGTTCTTC.

The chain couples TRBV7-2 to TRBJ2-5; TRBD2 agrees at 12 bases. V dropped 5 bases and J dropped 3; count of bases not matched to a gene: 16. The CDR3 covers 19 residues. Per the germline V gene, CDR1 is SGHTA and CDR2 is FQGNSA. CDR3 coding DNA: TGTGCCAGCAGCGCACAGATACTAGCGGGGGGAGTCCGAGAAGAGACCCAGTACTTC. It translates to CASSAQILAGGVREETQYF.

CDR3 sequence reads: CSAKVRGIYGYTF. The DNA of the CDR3 is TGCAGTGCCAAAGTTAGGGGAATCTATGGCTACACCTTC. This chain connects TRBV20-1 to TRBJ1-2, with a possible D match to TRBD1 (5 bases). Germline assignment: CDR1 DFQATT and CDR2 SNEGSKA (reference sequence). The CDR3 extends over 13 amino acids. With 6 bases removed from V and 4 bases from J, the gap between germline ends came to 15 bases.

This clonotype has ten or more counts. The rearrangement links TRBV29-1 to TRBJ2-7, with D tentatively TRBD1 (5 bases). Trimming left V 4 bases short and J 0 bases short, with 16 bases between. Germline CDR1 reads SQVTM; CDR2 reads ANQGSEA. This CDR3 comprises 15 residues. CDR3 residues: CSVVLGHSSSYEQYF. The CDR3 DNA is TGCAGCGTTGTTCTGGGGCACAGCAGCTCCTACGAGCAGTACTTC.

This sequence joins TRBV6-5 and TRBJ2-1; 9 nucleotides match TRBD2. J lost 8 bases, V lost 0 bases, and 17 bases had no gene match. This CDR3 has 19 residues. CDR1 and CDR2 from the germline V gene are MNHEY and SVGAGI. CDR3 coding DNA: TGTGCCAGCAGTTACTCGATGGAGGCTAGCGGGACCAACGTCGATGAGCAGTTCTTC. This sequence encodes CASSYSMEASGTNVDEQFF.

There are many counts of this clonotype. CDR3 DNA: TGCAGCGTTGAACAGGGGTCGTATGGCTACACCTTC. Protein product: CSVEQGSYGYTF. The genes are TRBV29-1 and TRBJ1-2; the D gene is possibly TRBD1 (6 bases). Germline V gene sequence: CDR1 SQVTM, CDR2 ANQGSEA. Trimming stripped 2 bases from V and 5 bases from J, with 9 bases between. The CDR3 has 12 amino acids.

This clonotype was counted only a few times. J is TRBJ1-1 and V is TRBV12-3 or TRBV12-4; TRBD1 might be the D (6 bases). CDR3 length equals 16 residues. Trimming removed 5 bases from V and 1 base from J, with 17 bases in between. The CDR3 region has the DNA TGTGCCAGCAGTCCCCAACTACAGGGCCGGAACACTGAAGCTTTCTTT. Translating it yields CASSPQLQGRNTEAFF.

This clonotype was detected a few times. The rearrangement joins TRBV5-1 to TRBJ2-3; TRBD2 aligns across 7 bases. Germline CDR1 SGHRS, CDR2 YFSETQ. V gave up 2 bases and J gave up 4 bases; unmatched junction bases: 10. CDR3 length: 16 amino acids. In DNA form, the CDR3 reads TGCGCCAGCAGCTTTATTGGCGGGAGAAAGGCAGATACGCAGTATTTT. Its translation is CASSFIGGRKADTQYF. Combining the CDR3 with reference TRBV5-1 and TRBJ2-3 gives the whole variable domain KAGVTQTPRYLIKTRGQQVTLSCSPISGHRSVSWYQQTPGQGLQFLFEYFSETQRNKGNFPGRFSGRQFSNSRSEMNVSTLELGDSALYLCASSFIGGRKADTQYFGPGTRLTVL.

In this sample, this clonotype turned up once. CDR3 sequence reads: CSARVPSGGPRGEQFF. CDR3 coding DNA: TGCAGTGCTAGAGTCCCTAGCGGGGGGCCGCGCGGGGAGCAGTTCTTC. The chain is built from TRBV20-1 and TRBJ2-1; 11 bases agree with TRBD2. V lost 1 base to trimming and J lost 10 bases; unmatched junction nucleotides: 12. CDR3 length equals 16 residues. CDR1 and CDR2 from the germline V gene are DFQATT and SNEGSKA (reference sequence).

This chain joins TRBV12-3 or TRBV12-4 and TRBJ2-3, with TRBD2 matching over 8 bases. The J segment lost 5 bases and the V segment lost 6 bases, leaving 13 bases of the junction unmatched. The CDR3 spans 16 residues. The CDR3 nucleotides are TGTGCCAGCAGCCGTCCGGTGCGGGAGGCACGAGATACGCAGTATTTT. It translates to CASSRPVREARDTQYF.

This clonotype has only a few counts. The chain joins TRBV14 to TRBJ2-3; TRBD2 aligns across 13 bases. CDR3 length equals 15 residues. Germline loops: CDR1 SGHDN, CDR2 FVKESK. Trimming at V came to 5 bases and at J to 6 bases, leaving 5 bases not matched to a gene. DNA of the CDR3: TGTGCCAGCAGCGTTGGGACTAGCGGGGCGGATACGCAGTATTTT. It yields the protein CASSVGTSGADTQYF.

The rearrangement links TRBV5-5 to TRBJ1-1, with unresolved D. V lost 2 bases and J 3 bases, leaving 8 bases between the germline ends. CDR3 length: 13 amino acids. From germline, CDR1 is SGHKS and CDR2 YYEKEE (reference sequence). The CDR3 coding sequence is TGTGCCAGCAGCTTTTATACGGACACTGAAGCTTTCTTT. Translation: CASSFYTDTEAFF.

Comment on this clonotype: At one end the junction does not follow the germline gene, possibly because of a read error. The chain's CDR3 is CACSSQRVVAGNEQFF. In DNA, the CDR3 is TGTGCCTGCAGCTCCCAGAGGGTAGTAGCGGGAAATGAGCAGTTCTTC. This chain links TRBV11-2 with TRBJ2-1; TRBD2 aligns across 8 bases. From germline, CDR1 is SGHAT and CDR2 FQNNGV. The CDR3 extends over 16 amino acids.